This TCR beta chain was retrieved from a study of blood T cells in healthy people across ages. The CDR3 has 16 amino acids. Germline-derived CDR1 and CDR2 are MNHEY and SVGAGI. V trimming: 6 bases; J trimming: 4 bases; junction bases outside the gene matches: 11. It was with a sample-barcoded 5' primer and a J-beta primer mix that a second PCR of about 6 to 12 cycles was run. In TCRdb, the 5' RACE reads were re-called with MiXCR into one record per CDR3 protein. The sample lists about 1.1 million distinct CDR3 sequences, 35% to 45% occurring once. Study observations and caveats: Both naive CD4+ cell counts and diversity were greater in long-lived donors than in aged donors. There was no known CMV status for donors, so expanded clonotype changes were possibly confounded.

This clonotype was detected ten times or more. Its specificity is unknown. The sequence was obtained from a man younger than 35 in good health. Sequenced sample: blood. The chain employs TRBV6-5 and TRBJ2-1, with 8 positions matching TRBD1. CDR3 sequence reads: CASSIVPGQAYNEQFF. In DNA, the CDR3 is TGTGCCAGCAGCATCGTCCCGGGACAGGCATACAATGAGCAGTTCTTC.